These T cell receptor beta chains were read from a single sample in a study of T cell responses to AZD1222 COVID-19 vaccine. Sequencing was performed with immunoSEQ multiplex PCR; in TCRdb, only in-frame clones are kept and a portion is missing. This sample yields approximately 180,000 clones, of which approximately 90% are seen a single time; about 2.8% belongs to the top ten. This specimen consisted of peripheral blood, obtained on day 0 of AZD1222 vaccination. These receptors were taken from an adult in good health. Both conserved end residues are part of each CDR3.

j_gene: TRBJ2-1
v_gene: TRBV24-1
len: 12
CDR3aa: CATRGVSDEQFF

j_gene: TRBJ1-5
v_gene: TRBV30
len: 13
CDR3aa: CAWRDNSNQPQHF

j_gene: TRBJ2-3
v_gene: TRBV7-2
len: 18
CDR3aa: CASSLGPGLEANTDTQYF

j_gene: TRBJ2-5
v_gene: TRBV3-1/TRBV3-2
len: 15
CDR3aa: CASSLTSGGSGTQYF

j_gene: TRBJ2-3
v_gene: TRBV5-5
len: 16
CDR3aa: CASSLITATSLNTQYF

j_gene: TRBJ2-5
v_gene: TRBV4-3
len: 19
CDR3aa: CASSQDWTSGASKRETQYF

j_gene: TRBJ2-7
v_gene: TRBV19
len: 15
CDR3aa: CASSLAGGRSYEQYF

j_gene: TRBJ2-5
v_gene: TRBV7-7
len: 16
CDR3aa: CASSLESSGGIGTQYF

j_gene: TRBJ2-3
v_gene: TRBV2
len: 17
CDR3aa: CASSEITAGGPTDTQYF

j_gene: TRBJ2-7
v_gene: TRBV20-1
len: 13
CDR3aa: CSASILGAYEQYF

j_gene: TRBJ1-6
v_gene: TRBV15
len: 15
CDR3aa: CATTPSQGGNSPLHF

j_gene: TRBJ2-2
v_gene: TRBV5-1
len: 15
CDR3aa: CASSLEAGEVGELFF

j_gene: TRBJ2-7
v_gene: TRBV7-9
len: 13
CDR3aa: CASSLERTYEQYF

j_gene: TRBJ1-6
v_gene: TRBV9
len: 15
CDR3aa: CASSAGTGMNSPLHF

j_gene: TRBJ2-3
v_gene: TRBV11-2
len: 16
CDR3aa: CASSLVGGASADTQYF

j_gene: TRBJ1-2
v_gene: TRBV18
len: 13
CDR3aa: CASSPRQDYGYTF